A single T cell receptor beta chain is shown here with its context. This record belongs to a study of T cell changes during pregnancy in multiple sclerosis. Between the trimmed V and J ends, which lost 6 bases and 0 bases, there was a span of 9 bases. The germline V gene has CDR1 SGHTA and CDR2 FQGNSA. The length of the CDR3 is 15 residues. Data came from immunoSEQ multiplex PCR; TCRdb stores just in-frame clones and leaves some out. Of 49,000 or so clones listed, approximately 90% are singletons. The source was CD4+ T cells from peripheral blood mononuclear cells, collected in the second trimester of pregnancy. The rearrangement joins TRBV7-2 to TRBJ2-6, with TRBD1 as a possible D gene (6 bases). The TCR originated in a female donor in good health, enrolled as a control in a pregnancy study. The chain's CDR3 is CASRKGGSGANVLTF. Here the CDR3 DNA reads TGTGCCAGCAGAAAAGGGGGCTCTGGGGCCAACGTCCTGACTTTC.